This T cell receptor (beta chain) was profiled in a study of blood T cell repertoires in COVID-19. Study information: Collection of acute and convalescent COVID-19 samples took place in the United States, Italy and Spain. PBMCs, B-cell-depleted T cells, or T cells were the source of the cDNA or gDNA that made up the material.

How the authors handled the data: Estimated nucleated cell counts came from reference gene primer amplification. Assay used: immunoSEQ multiplex PCR; TCRdb lists only in-frame clones, some missing. D and trimming come from the DNA, and the V and J calls and clone size come from that table. The sample records about 140,000 clones, 90% being singletons. Germline lookup yields CDR1 LGHNA and CDR2 YNFKEQ. This CDR3 has 20 residues. V gave up 4 bases and J gave up 2 bases; unmatched junction bases: 13. The source material was peripheral blood. V gene TRBV4-2 combines with J gene TRBJ2-5, with 16 bases identical to TRBD2. This clonotype was sampled from a woman over 75 with acute or convalescent COVID-19. The CDR3 reads CASSLTGTSGGAGGQETQYF. CDR3 DNA: TGTGCCAGCAGCCTGACCGGGACTAGCGGGGGGGCCGGAGGGCAAGAGACCCAGTACTTC.